This TCR beta chain was sequenced in a study of blood T cell repertoires in COVID-19. Study-wide context: The origin of the acute and convalescent COVID-19 samples was the United States, Italy and Spain. Sources were T cells, B-cell-depleted T cells, or PBMCs; the material itself was cDNA or gDNA.

This CDR3 is built from 15 residues. Per the germline V gene, CDR1 is KGHSH and CDR2 is LQKENI. The ends lost 2 bases at V and 3 bases at J; junction bases unmatched: 6. Clones were sequenced by immunoSEQ multiplex PCR, and TCRdb holds only the in-frame ones, with some missing. The sample shows some 14,000 clones, roughly 85% of them seen only once. The source of this sequence is a man aged 40-50 years with active or convalescent COVID-19. V usage is TRBV18 and J usage is TRBJ1-1; 7 bases match TRBD1. The sequencing sample was made of peripheral blood. The DNA for the CDR3 is TGTGCCAGCTCACCAGAGTGGCAGGGGGACACTGAAGCTTTCTTT. This codes for CASSPEWQGDTEAFF.